This is a list of T cell receptor beta chains from one sample in a study of blood T cell repertoires in COVID-19. Produced via immunoSEQ multiplex PCR; TCRdb's table is partial and in-frame only. The sample lists under 120,000 clones, roughly nine tenths occurring once. The sample consisted of peripheral blood. These receptors all stem from a woman older than 75 with acute or convalescent COVID-19. Both conserved end residues are part of each CDR3. D genes are given only for firm matches. Clone size is stated in some rows and not others, as once, few, many or a class when expanded.

v_gene: TRBV24-1
d_gene: TRBD1
j_gene: TRBJ2-4
abundance: NA
CDR3nt: TGTGCCACCAGTGCCCGGACAGGGGGAAACATTCAGTACTTC
CDR3aa: CATSARTGGNIQYF

v_gene: TRBV19
d_gene: NA
j_gene: TRBJ1-4
abundance: NA
CDR3nt: TGTGCCAGTGGTCCACAGGGTTGGGTTAAAAAACTGTTTTTT
CDR3aa: CASGPQGWVKKLFF

v_gene: TRBV18
d_gene: TRBD1
j_gene: TRBJ2-3
abundance: NA
CDR3nt: TGTGCCAGCTCAGCGACAGGGTGGAACACAGATACGCAGTATTTT
CDR3aa: CASSATGWNTDTQYF

v_gene: TRBV30
d_gene: NA
j_gene: TRBJ1-1
abundance: NA
CDR3nt: TGTGCCTGGAGTCACAGGTTGGACACTGAAGCTTTCTTT
CDR3aa: CAWSHRLDTEAFF

v_gene: TRBV5-1
d_gene: TRBD2
j_gene: TRBJ2-3
abundance: NA
CDR3nt: TGCGCCAGCGGGCGGGGAGGGGCCACAGATACGCAGTATTTT
CDR3aa: CASGRGGATDTQYF

v_gene: TRBV25-1
d_gene: TRBD1
j_gene: TRBJ1-6
abundance: NA
CDR3nt: TGTGCCAGCAGTGATTTAGACAGGGGCAAATCACCCCTCCACTTT
CDR3aa: CASSDLDRGKSPLHF

v_gene: TRBV5-1
d_gene: NA
j_gene: TRBJ2-2
abundance: NA
CDR3nt: TGCGCCAGCAGCTTGGGACAGATGAACACCGGGGAGCTGTTTTTT
CDR3aa: CASSLGQMNTGELFF

v_gene: TRBV5-1
d_gene: TRBD1
j_gene: TRBJ1-6
abundance: once
CDR3nt: TGCGCCAGCAGCCCTCTGACAGGGTCTCGCCACAATTCACCCCTCCACTTT
CDR3aa: CASSPLTGSRHNSPLHF

v_gene: TRBV15
d_gene: NA
j_gene: TRBJ2-5
abundance: once
CDR3nt: TGTGCCACCAGCAGAGCGACCAGGGAGACCCAGTACTTC
CDR3aa: CATSRATRETQYF

v_gene: TRBV2
d_gene: NA
j_gene: TRBJ2-7
abundance: NA
CDR3nt: TGTGCCAGCAGTGAACGTCAGGGGTGGTCCTACGAGCAGTACTTC
CDR3aa: CASSERQGWSYEQYF

v_gene: TRBV7-9
d_gene: NA
j_gene: TRBJ2-3
abundance: NA
CDR3nt: TGTGCCAGCAGCTCACCCGCCGGGACACCGTCAGCATTCGATACGCAGTATTTT
CDR3aa: CASSSPAGTPSAFDTQYF

v_gene: TRBV19
d_gene: NA
j_gene: TRBJ2-5
abundance: NA
CDR3nt: TGTGCCAGTAGTCCAGTAGCAGCGGCAGAGACCCAGTACTTC
CDR3aa: CASSPVAAAETQYF

v_gene: TRBV29-1
d_gene: NA
j_gene: TRBJ2-3
abundance: NA
CDR3nt: TGCAGCGCCCAATCGGGGGGCGGAATCACAGATACGCAGTATTTT
CDR3aa: CSAQSGGGITDTQYF

v_gene: TRBV7-5
d_gene: NA
j_gene: TRBJ1-6
abundance: NA
CDR3nt: TGTGCCAGAAGCTTAGGGGGGAGAGTGGGACAGAAAAATTCACCCCTCCACTTT
CDR3aa: CARSLGGRVGQKNSPLHF

v_gene: TRBV28
d_gene: TRBD1
j_gene: TRBJ1-6
abundance: NA
CDR3nt: TGTGCCAGCAGTTTATGGCAGGGGGCGACCTATAATTCACCCCTCCACTTT
CDR3aa: CASSLWQGATYNSPLHF

v_gene: TRBV11-2
d_gene: NA
j_gene: TRBJ1-1
abundance: NA
CDR3nt: TGTGCCAGCAGCTTTGGGCTGAACACTGAAGCTTTCTTT
CDR3aa: CASSFGLNTEAFF

v_gene: TRBV6-5
d_gene: TRBD2
j_gene: TRBJ2-1
abundance: NA
CDR3nt: TGTGCCAGCTCATTTAGCGGGGGCTCCTACAATGAGCAGTTCTTC
CDR3aa: CASSFSGGSYNEQFF

v_gene: TRBV9
d_gene: NA
j_gene: TRBJ2-1
abundance: NA
CDR3nt: TGTGCCAGTGGTGGCGGTCTTATTGAGCAGTTCTTC
CDR3aa: CASGGGLIEQFF

v_gene: TRBV28
d_gene: NA
j_gene: TRBJ1-4
abundance: NA
CDR3nt: TGTGCCAGCAGTCCCGACATCTGGGAAAAACTGTTTTTT
CDR3aa: CASSPDIWEKLFF

v_gene: TRBV18
d_gene: TRBD1
j_gene: TRBJ1-1
abundance: NA
CDR3nt: TGTGCCAGCTCACCACCTACAGGGGGGGGGAACACTGAAGCTTTCTTT
CDR3aa: CASSPPTGGGNTEAFF

v_gene: TRBV7-8
d_gene: TRBD1
j_gene: TRBJ2-7
abundance: NA
CDR3nt: TGTGCCAGCAGCCCCTGGGACAGGGGGTTATACGAGCAGTACTTC
CDR3aa: CASSPWDRGLYEQYF

v_gene: TRBV28
d_gene: NA
j_gene: TRBJ1-5
abundance: NA
CDR3nt: TGTGCCAGCAGATCCGACAGCCTTAATAGCAATCAGCCCCAGCATTTT
CDR3aa: CASRSDSLNSNQPQHF

v_gene: TRBV30
d_gene: NA
j_gene: TRBJ2-5
abundance: NA
CDR3nt: TGTGCCTGGGACGGGGGTTTGGGGCAGGGGGAAGAGACCCAGTACTTC
CDR3aa: CAWDGGLGQGEETQYF

v_gene: TRBV2
d_gene: NA
j_gene: TRBJ2-3
abundance: NA
CDR3nt: TGTGCCAGCAGTGAGACTTCATTACCCACAGATACGCAGTATTTT
CDR3aa: CASSETSLPTDTQYF

v_gene: TRBV27
d_gene: NA
j_gene: TRBJ1-5
abundance: NA
CDR3nt: TGTGCCAGCAGTTTAACCCCCGGGACAAACCAGCCCCAGCATTTT
CDR3aa: CASSLTPGTNQPQHF

v_gene: TRBV28
d_gene: NA
j_gene: TRBJ1-2
abundance: few
CDR3nt: TGTGCCAGCGGGGCAGGGACTGACCCTAACTATGGCTACACCTTC
CDR3aa: CASGAGTDPNYGYTF

v_gene: TRBV2
d_gene: TRBD2
j_gene: TRBJ2-5
abundance: NA
CDR3nt: TGTGCCAGCAGTGTAGGGGTAGCGGGGGGTGTGGAGACCCAGTACTTC
CDR3aa: CASSVGVAGGVETQYF

v_gene: TRBV7-2
d_gene: TRBD1
j_gene: TRBJ1-5
abundance: NA
CDR3nt: TGTGCCAGCAGCTTATCAGCAGGGGGTAATCAGCCCCAGCATTTT
CDR3aa: CASSLSAGGNQPQHF

v_gene: TRBV6-5
d_gene: NA
j_gene: TRBJ1-2
abundance: NA
CDR3nt: TGTGCCAGCAGCACGGGAGGGTGGGGCTATGGCTACACCTTC
CDR3aa: CASSTGGWGYGYTF

v_gene: TRBV27
d_gene: NA
j_gene: TRBJ2-1
abundance: NA
CDR3nt: TGTGCCAGCAGCCGCGGGACGACCAATGAGCAGTTCTTC
CDR3aa: CASSRGTTNEQFF

v_gene: TRBV5-1
d_gene: NA
j_gene: TRBJ1-6
abundance: NA
CDR3nt: TGCGCCAGCAGGGGGAGCTTTAATTCACCCCTCCACTTT
CDR3aa: CASRGSFNSPLHF

v_gene: TRBV6-2/TRBV6-3
d_gene: NA
j_gene: TRBJ2-5
abundance: NA
CDR3nt: TGTGCCAGCAGTTACACAACACATCGAGAGACCCAGTACTTC
CDR3aa: CASSYTTHRETQYF

v_gene: TRBV5-1
d_gene: NA
j_gene: TRBJ1-4
abundance: NA
CDR3nt: TGCGCCAGCAGCTTGGAGACAGATTATAATGAAAAACTGTTTTTT
CDR3aa: CASSLETDYNEKLFF

v_gene: TRBV5-1
d_gene: NA
j_gene: TRBJ2-7
abundance: once
CDR3nt: TGCGCCAGCAGCTTGGCCCCCGGGGCGGGGGAGCAGTACTTC
CDR3aa: CASSLAPGAGEQYF

v_gene: TRBV6-2/TRBV6-3
d_gene: TRBD1
j_gene: TRBJ1-2
abundance: NA
CDR3nt: TGTGCCAGCAGCGAGGACAGGGACGACTATGGCTACACCTTC
CDR3aa: CASSEDRDDYGYTF

v_gene: TRBV27
d_gene: NA
j_gene: TRBJ2-7
abundance: few
CDR3nt: TGTGCCAGCTGTCGGGAGCAGTACTTC
CDR3aa: CASCREQYF